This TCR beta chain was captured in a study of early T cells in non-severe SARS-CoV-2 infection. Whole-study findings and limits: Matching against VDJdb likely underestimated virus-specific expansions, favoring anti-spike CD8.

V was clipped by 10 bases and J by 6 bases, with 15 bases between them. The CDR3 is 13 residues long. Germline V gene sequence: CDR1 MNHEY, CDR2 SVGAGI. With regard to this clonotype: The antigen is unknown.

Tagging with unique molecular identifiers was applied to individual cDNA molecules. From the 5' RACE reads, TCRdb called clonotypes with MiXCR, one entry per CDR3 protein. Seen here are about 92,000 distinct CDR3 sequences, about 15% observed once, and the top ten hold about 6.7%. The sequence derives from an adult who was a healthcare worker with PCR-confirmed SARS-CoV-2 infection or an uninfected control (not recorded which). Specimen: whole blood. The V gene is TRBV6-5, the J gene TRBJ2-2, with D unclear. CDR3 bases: TGTGCCACCCGGTGGCCCTCCGCCGGGGAGCTGTTTTTT. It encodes CATRWPSAGELFF.